The next 25 T cell receptor beta chains were all read from a single sample in a study of blood T cells in healthy people across ages. A second PCR of about 6 to 12 cycles used a sample-barcoded 5' primer and a J-beta primer mix. TCRdb passed the 5' RACE reads through MiXCR, listing each CDR3 protein once. The data show 750,000 to 950,000 distinct CDR3 sequences, with roughly 53% seen just once and roughly two fifths held by the top ten. Sequencing was carried out using blood. The receptors come from a man at least 80 years old in good health.

As to this clonotype: This sequence may be a read error, since a much larger clone differs from it by one base. The chain recombines TRBV5-1 with TRBJ2-7; no definite D call. V was cut by 10 bases and J by 4 bases, with 15 bases left in between. CDR1 is SGHRS, CDR2 YFSETQ, per germline. The CDR3 is made up of 12 amino acids. CDR3 nucleotides: TGCGCCGGCACCGCCGCCGGGTACGAGCAGTACTTC. It yields the protein CAGTAAGYEQYF.

The V and J genes are TRBV7-3 and TRBJ2-1, with TRBD2 matching 10 bases. The CDR3 has 15 amino acids. Germline trimming cut 5 bases from V and 3 bases from J; bases unmatched to any gene: 4. The germline gives CDR1 SGHTA, CDR2 FQGTGA. DNA of the CDR3: TGTGCCAGCAGCGTAAGGACTAGCGGCTACAATGAGCAGTTCTTC. This encodes CASSVRTSGYNEQFF.

The chain couples TRBV28 to TRBJ2-4; 12 bases are shared with TRBD2. The CDR3 is 20 residues long. Germline CDR1 and CDR2: MDHEN and SYDVKM. The junction had 14 bases not matched to a gene; V was cut back by 4 bases and J by 1 base. CDR3 protein: CASSSTPGLAGWGAKNIQYF. The CDR3 region has the DNA TGTGCCAGCAGTTCGACCCCGGGACTAGCGGGTTGGGGGGCCAAAAACATTCAGTACTTC.

This chain uses TRBV3-1 with TRBJ2-3; D tentatively reads TRBD1 or TRBD2 (6 bases each). The germline V gene encodes CDR1 LGHDT and CDR2 YNNKEL (reference sequence). CDR3 length: 11 residues. V lost 11 bases and J 14 bases, leaving 20 bases between the germline ends. The DNA of the CDR3 is TGTGCCGGCAAGGGGACTTCAGGGGCGTATTTT. Its protein product is CAGKGTSGAYF.

The chain is built from TRBV27 and TRBJ2-4; 7 nucleotides line up with TRBD2. The J call may be in error: the DNA end matches TRBJ2-7 better. The CDR3 has 16 residues. Germline values: CDR1 MNHEY, CDR2 SMNVEV (reference sequence). The CDR3 region has the DNA TGTGCCAGCAGTTTAAAGGCTAGCGGAGGAACCTACGAGCAGTACTTC. Amino acids: CASSLKASGGTYEQYF.

As for this clonotype: The junction departs from germline at one end; a sequencing error may be responsible. Written as DNA, the CDR3 is TGTGCCAGCAGTTACTCCAATCCCGGGACTAGCGGGAGCTACGATGAGCAGTTCTTC. Amino acids: CASSYSNPGTSGSYDEQFF. The chain links TRBV6-5 to TRBJ2-1, with 14 bases aligning to TRBD2. The CDR3 totals 19 residues. The germline gives CDR1 MNHEY, CDR2 SVGAGI.

The chain carries TRBV20-1 and TRBJ2-1; a weak D match, TRBD2 (6 bases). CDR1 is DFQATT, CDR2 SNEGSKA, per germline (reference sequence). V lost 5 bases and J 0 bases, leaving 11 bases between the germline ends. This CDR3 has 14 amino acids. The CDR3 reads CSAGAEGSYNEQFF. The CDR3 nucleotides read TGCAGTGCTGGGGCGGAGGGCTCCTACAATGAGCAGTTCTTC.

A few counts support this clonotype. The chain has TRBV29-1 and TRBJ2-7; TRBD2 matches 8 bases. This CDR3 has 13 residues. V dropped 7 bases and J dropped 0; count of bases not matched to a gene: 5. Germline lookup yields CDR1 SQVTM and CDR2 ANQGSEA. The CDR3: CSALSGSSYEQYF. The CDR3 nucleotides are TGCAGCGCCCTAAGCGGGAGCTCCTACGAGCAGTACTTC.

The V gene is TRBV30, the J gene TRBJ2-7; TRBD2 might be the D (5 bases). Germline V gene sequence: CDR1 GTSNPN, CDR2 SVGIG (reference sequence). Trimming removed 0 bases at V and 9 bases at J, with 15 bases between. This CDR3 has 13 residues. CDR3 nucleotides: TGTGCCTGGAGTGTACACGGACTCTACTCGCAGTACTTC. Translated: CAWSVHGLYSQYF.

The chain recombines TRBV29-1 with TRBJ2-5; possibly TRBD2 for D (6 bases). Trimming shortened V by 7 bases and J by 4 bases, and 13 bases separated the two germline ends. The CDR3 is made up of 12 amino acids. Germline V gene data show CDR1 as SQVTM and CDR2 as ANQGSEA. CDR3 region: CSASAEGETQYF. CDR3 DNA sequence: TGCAGCGCTTCCGCGGAGGGAGAGACCCAGTACTTC. Variable domain in full (rest from reference TRBV29-1 and TRBJ2-5): SAVISQKPSRDICQRGTSLTIQCQVDSQVTMMFWYRQQPGQSLTLIATANQGSEATYESGFVIDKFPISRPNLTFSTLTVSNMSPEDSSIYLCSASAEGETQYFGPGTRLLVL.

The genes are TRBV7-2 and TRBJ2-5, with D perhaps TRBD2 (6 bases). Trimming stripped 3 bases from V and 5 bases from J, with 16 bases between. There are 15 residues in the CDR3. The germline V gene encodes CDR1 SGHTA and CDR2 FQGNSA. The CDR3 loop is CASSLGGKVSETQYF. The CDR3 coding sequence is TGTGCCAGCAGCTTGGGCGGGAAAGTTAGCGAGACCCAGTACTTC.

V gene TRBV6-1 combines with J gene TRBJ2-3; 8 positions match TRBD2. Germline-derived CDR1 and CDR2 are MNHNS and SASEGT. V trimming: 8 bases; J trimming: 14 bases; junction bases outside the gene matches: 15. This CDR3 contains 13 residues. The CDR3 is CASPVAGTRYAYF. CDR3 in DNA: TGTGCCAGCCCCGTAGCGGGGACCAGATACGCGTATTTT.

Only a few counts were recorded for this clonotype. This chain joins TRBV20-1 and TRBJ2-5, with 7 positions matching TRBD2. With 5 bases clipped from V and 3 bases from J, the junction kept 18 bases outside the gene matches. Germline CDR1 DFQATT, CDR2 SNEGSKA (reference sequence). This CDR3 has 17 amino acids. The CDR3 nucleotides are TGCAGTGCTCCCCCCCCGGGAGGAGGGAGACTGGAAGAGACCCAGTACTTC. It translates to CSAPPPGGGRLEETQYF.

This clonotype was seen a handful of times. The V call is TRBV29-1, the J call TRBJ1-2; D call uncertain. V lost 1 base and J 9 bases, leaving 15 bases between the germline ends. This CDR3 is 13 amino acids long. Germline V gene data show CDR1 as SQVTM and CDR2 as ANQGSEA. The CDR3, as DNA: TGCAGCGTTGAAGGGCGGGGAATGGGTAGCTACACCTTC. It specifies CSVEGRGMGSYTF.

Worth noting for this clonotype: This may be a read error: a much more frequent sequence differs by one nucleotide. The chain uses TRBV15 and TRBJ2-1; no definite D call. CDR1 and CDR2 (germline): LNHNV, YYDKDF (reference sequence). The CDR3 sequence is 14 residues long. CDR3 region: CASSRDGGNNEQFF. The CDR3 nucleotides read TGTGCCTCCAGCAGAGATGGCGGCAACAATGAGCAGTTCTTC.

This clonotype has only a few counts. The CDR3 DNA reads TGCGCCAGCAGTTACGGACTAGCGAGAGAGACCCAGTACTTC. Its translation: CASSYGLARETQYF. The rearrangement uses TRBV5-1 and TRBJ2-5; TRBD2 matches 9 bases. The CDR3 is 14 residues long. Germline V CDR1 and CDR2: SGHRS, YFSETQ. With V trimmed by 5 bases and J by 4 bases, 6 bases remained unmatched.

This chain uses TRBV29-1 with TRBJ2-5; D is undetermined. Germline CDR1 SQVTM, CDR2 ANQGSEA. This CDR3 spans 13 amino acids. The V and J ends lost 1 base and 1 base respectively, with 7 bases between them. CDR3 in DNA: TGCAGCGTTGAAGCGGACCCCCAAGAGACCCAGTACTTC. Amino acids: CSVEADPQETQYF.

The J gene is TRBJ2-3, the V gene TRBV12-2. TRBV12-2 is tagged as a pseudogene. The CDR3 runs 17 residues. The CDR3 protein is CASRLAAWRTTNEKLYF. The CDR3 region has the DNA TGTGCAAGTCGCTTAGCCGCCTGGAGAACAACTAATGAAAAACTGTATTTT.

The chain recombines TRBV7-2 with TRBJ2-1, with 8 bases matching TRBD2. The V segment lost 7 bases and the J segment 7 bases; nucleotides outside the gene matches: 15. CDR1 SGHTA and CDR2 FQGNSA come from the germline V gene. This CDR3 is built from 16 residues. Here the CDR3 DNA reads TGTGCCAGCACCATACAACCGGGACTAGGTCGAAATGAGCAGTTCTTC. Residues: CASTIQPGLGRNEQFF. Full variable domain (outside the CDR3, taken from reference TRBV7-2 and TRBJ2-1): GAGVSQSPSNKVTEKGKDVELRCDPISGHTALYWYRQSLGQGLEFLIYFQGNSAPDKSGLPSDRFSAERTGGSVSTLTIQRTQQEDSAVYLCASTIQPGLGRNEQFFGPGTRLTVL.

In its sample, this clonotype was seen a few times. The genes are TRBV10-2 and TRBJ1-2; D gene unclear. The V gene's germline CDR1 is WSHSY and CDR2 SAAADI. V dropped 8 bases and J dropped 4 bases, with 17 bases sitting between them. The CDR3 runs 14 residues. CDR3 nucleotides: TGCGCCAGCGGGAATACGGCGACGACCTATGGCTACACCTTC. It codes for CASGNTATTYGYTF.

Remarks on this clonotype: Germline and junction disagree at one end, which may indicate a read error. CDR3 sequence: CSGEGPGLDTQYF. The CDR3 coding sequence is TGCAGCGGTGAAGGCCCGGGATTGGATACGCAGTATTTT. V usage is TRBV29-1 and J usage is TRBJ2-3; TRBD2 is a possible D gene (5 bases). Germline V lookup: CDR1 SQVTM, CDR2 ANQGSEA. The CDR3 runs 13 residues.

In its sample, this clonotype was seen a few times. The J gene is TRBJ2-5, the V gene TRBV24-1; D is perhaps TRBD1 or TRBD2 (5 bases each). V lost 9 bases, J lost 5 bases, and 21 bases lay in between. Germline CDR1 and CDR2: KGHDR and SFDVKD. This CDR3 contains 15 residues. CDR3 sequence: CATGGTRMGRETQYF. The CDR3 DNA follows: TGTGCCACCGGTGGGACCCGAATGGGTAGGGAGACCCAGTACTTC.

The chain uses TRBV5-1 and TRBJ2-5; 10 positions match TRBD2. The CDR3 extends over 19 amino acids. Trimming removed 0 bases from V and 0 bases from J; junction bases left unmatched: 11. Germline V gene data show CDR1 as SGHRS and CDR2 as YFSETQ. CDR3 bases: TGCGCCAGCAGCTTGGGGTCAGCGGGAGGGCACCTGTACCAAGAGACCCAGTACTTC. Translated, it gives CASSLGSAGGHLYQETQYF.

This chain uses TRBV2 with TRBJ2-4; 9 bases map to TRBD2. The CDR3 is 18 residues long. Germline values: CDR1 SNHLY, CDR2 FYNNEI. J was trimmed by 1 base and V by 8 bases; bases with no gene match: 15. This CDR3 is CASRPVASGRTAKNIQYF. CDR3 in DNA: TGTGCCAGCCGACCGGTGGCGAGCGGGAGGACTGCCAAAAACATTCAGTACTTC.

The rearrangement uses TRBV7-9 and TRBJ2-7; tentatively, D is TRBD1 (6 bases). V lost 5 bases and J 3 bases, leaving 14 bases between the germline ends. There are 14 residues in the CDR3. The germline V gene has CDR1 SEHNR and CDR2 FQNEAQ (reference sequence). CDR3 nucleotide sequence: TGTGCCAGCAGCCCAGCCGGGACATACTACGAGCAGTACTTC. Translating gives CASSPAGTYYEQYF.